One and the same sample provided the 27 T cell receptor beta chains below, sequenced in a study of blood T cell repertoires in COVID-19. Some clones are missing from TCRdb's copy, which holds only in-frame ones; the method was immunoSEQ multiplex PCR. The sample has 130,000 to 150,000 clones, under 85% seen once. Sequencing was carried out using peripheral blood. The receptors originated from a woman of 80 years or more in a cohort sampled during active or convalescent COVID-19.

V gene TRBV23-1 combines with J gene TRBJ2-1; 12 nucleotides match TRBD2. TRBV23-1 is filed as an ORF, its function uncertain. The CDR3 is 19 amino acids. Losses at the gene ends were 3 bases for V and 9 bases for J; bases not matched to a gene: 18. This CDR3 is CASSHGPSTLAGGPCEQFF. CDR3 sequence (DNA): TGCGCCAGCAGTCACGGTCCCTCCACACTAGCGGGGGGCCCGTGTGAGCAGTTCTTC.

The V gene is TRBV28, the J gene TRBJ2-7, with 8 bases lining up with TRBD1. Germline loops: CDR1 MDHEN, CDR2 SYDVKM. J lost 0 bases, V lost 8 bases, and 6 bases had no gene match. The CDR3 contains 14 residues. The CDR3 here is CASGDRGGSYEQYV. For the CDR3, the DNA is TGTGCCAGCGGTGACAGGGGAGGCTCCTACGAGCAGTACGTC.

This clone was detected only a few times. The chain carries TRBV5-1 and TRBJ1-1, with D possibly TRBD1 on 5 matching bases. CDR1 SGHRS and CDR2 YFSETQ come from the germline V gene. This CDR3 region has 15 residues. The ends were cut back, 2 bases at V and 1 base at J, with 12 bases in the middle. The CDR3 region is CASSLFPGKNTEAFF. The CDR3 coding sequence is TGCGCCAGCAGCTTATTTCCAGGGAAGAACACTGAAGCTTTCTTT.

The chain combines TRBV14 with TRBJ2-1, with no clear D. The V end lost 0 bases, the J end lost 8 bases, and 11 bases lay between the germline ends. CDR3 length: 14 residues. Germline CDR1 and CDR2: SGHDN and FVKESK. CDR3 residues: CASSQDSVVHEQFF. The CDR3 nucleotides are TGTGCCAGCAGCCAAGATTCGGTAGTCCATGAGCAGTTCTTC.

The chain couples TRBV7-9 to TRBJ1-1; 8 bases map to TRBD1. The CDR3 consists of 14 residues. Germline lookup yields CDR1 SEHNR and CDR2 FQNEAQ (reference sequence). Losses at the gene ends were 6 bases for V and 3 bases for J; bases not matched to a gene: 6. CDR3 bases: TGTGCCAGCAGTTTGACAGGGGCAGACACTGAAGCTTTCTTT. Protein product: CASSLTGADTEAFF.

The CDR3 protein is CASSQDYRGEQYV. The CDR3 DNA is TGCGCCAGCAGCCAAGATTATAGAGGCGAGCAGTACGTC. The chain joins TRBV4-3 to TRBJ2-7, with D hard to call. The CDR3 contains 13 residues. Trimming shortened V by 0 bases and J by 6 bases, and 9 bases separated the two germline ends. Per germline, CDR1 LGHNA and CDR2 YSLEER.

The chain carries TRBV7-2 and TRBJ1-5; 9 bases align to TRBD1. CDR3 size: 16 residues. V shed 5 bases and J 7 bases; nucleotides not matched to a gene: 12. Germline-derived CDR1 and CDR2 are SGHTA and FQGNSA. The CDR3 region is CASSPRGWTGVQPQHF. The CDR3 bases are TGTGCCAGCAGCCCCCGGGGGTGGACAGGGGTGCAGCCCCAGCATTTT.

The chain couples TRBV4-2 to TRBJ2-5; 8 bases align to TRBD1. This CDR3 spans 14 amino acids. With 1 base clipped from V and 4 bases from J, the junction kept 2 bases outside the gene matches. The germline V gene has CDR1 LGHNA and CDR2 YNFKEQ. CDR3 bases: TGTGCCAGCAGCCAAGTAGGGACAGGAGAGACCCAGTACTTC. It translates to CASSQVGTGETQYF.

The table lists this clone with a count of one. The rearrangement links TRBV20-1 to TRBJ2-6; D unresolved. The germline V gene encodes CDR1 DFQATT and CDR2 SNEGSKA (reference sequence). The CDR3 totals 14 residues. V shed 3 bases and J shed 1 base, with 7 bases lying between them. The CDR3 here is CSASKASGANVLTF. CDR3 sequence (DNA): TGCAGTGCTAGTAAAGCTTCTGGGGCCAACGTCCTGACTTTC.

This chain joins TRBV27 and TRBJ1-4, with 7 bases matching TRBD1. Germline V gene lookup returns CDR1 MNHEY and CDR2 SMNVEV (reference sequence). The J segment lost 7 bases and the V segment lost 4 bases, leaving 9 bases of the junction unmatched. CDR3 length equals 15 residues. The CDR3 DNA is TGTGCCAGCAGTTCGCCCAACAGGGGAAGTGAAAAACTGTTTTTT. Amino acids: CASSSPNRGSEKLFF. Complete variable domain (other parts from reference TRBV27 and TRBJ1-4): EAQVTQNPRYLITVTGKKLTVTCSQNMNHEYMSWYRQDPGLGLRQIYYSMNVEVTDKGDVPEGYKVSRKEKRNFPLILESPSPNQTSLYFCASSSPNRGSEKLFFGSGTQLSVL.

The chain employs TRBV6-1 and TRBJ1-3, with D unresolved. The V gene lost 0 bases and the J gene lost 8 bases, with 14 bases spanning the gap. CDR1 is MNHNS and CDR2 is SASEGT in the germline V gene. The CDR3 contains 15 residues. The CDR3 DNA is TGTGCCAGCAGTGAAGCCTTTGGGCAAGCGGACACCATATATTTT. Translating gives CASSEAFGQADTIYF.

In DNA, the CDR3 is TGTGCCAGCAGTGCCAATCAGGGGATTGAGCGGAACACTGAAGCTTTCTTT. The encoded protein is CASSANQGIERNTEAFF. The V call is TRBV25-1, the J call TRBJ1-1, with D maybe TRBD1 (6 bases). The germline CDR1 and CDR2 sequences are MGHDK and SYGVNS. The CDR3 contains 17 residues. V gave up 4 bases and J gave up 1 base, with 19 bases separating them.

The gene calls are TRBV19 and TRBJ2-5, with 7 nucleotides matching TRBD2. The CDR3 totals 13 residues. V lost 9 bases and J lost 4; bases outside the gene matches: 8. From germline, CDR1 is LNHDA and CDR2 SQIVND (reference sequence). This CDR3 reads CASLSREGETQYF. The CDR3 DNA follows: TGTGCCAGCCTCTCCAGGGAGGGAGAGACCCAGTACTTC.

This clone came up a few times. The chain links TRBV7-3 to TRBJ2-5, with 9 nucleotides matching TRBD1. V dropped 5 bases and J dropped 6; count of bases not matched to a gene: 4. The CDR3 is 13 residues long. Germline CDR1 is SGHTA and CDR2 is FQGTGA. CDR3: CASSPGTGKTQYF. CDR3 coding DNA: TGTGCCAGCAGCCCGGGGACAGGGAAGACCCAGTACTTC.

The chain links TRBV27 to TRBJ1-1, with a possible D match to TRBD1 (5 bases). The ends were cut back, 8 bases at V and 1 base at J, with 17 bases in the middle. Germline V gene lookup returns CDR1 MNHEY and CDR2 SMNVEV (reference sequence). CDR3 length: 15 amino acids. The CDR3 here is CASQPLGRENTEAFF. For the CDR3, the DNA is TGTGCCAGCCAGCCCCTGGGCAGGGAGAACACTGAAGCTTTCTTT.

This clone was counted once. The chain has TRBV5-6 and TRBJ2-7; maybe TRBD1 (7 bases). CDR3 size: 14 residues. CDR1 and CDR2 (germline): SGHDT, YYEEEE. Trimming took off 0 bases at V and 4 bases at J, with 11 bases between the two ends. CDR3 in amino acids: CASSLAQGTYEQYF. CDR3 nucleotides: TGTGCCAGCAGCTTGGCACAGGGGACTTACGAGCAGTACTTC.

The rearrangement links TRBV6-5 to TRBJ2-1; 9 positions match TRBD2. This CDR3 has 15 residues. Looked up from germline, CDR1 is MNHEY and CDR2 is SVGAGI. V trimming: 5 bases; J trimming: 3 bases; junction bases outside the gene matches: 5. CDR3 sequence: CASSLAGPYYNEQFF. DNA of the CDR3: TGTGCCAGCAGTCTAGCGGGGCCTTACTACAATGAGCAGTTCTTC.

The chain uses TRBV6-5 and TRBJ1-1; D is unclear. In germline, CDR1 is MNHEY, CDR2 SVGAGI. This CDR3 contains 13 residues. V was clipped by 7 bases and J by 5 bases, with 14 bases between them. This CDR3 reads CASTDRGRTEAFF. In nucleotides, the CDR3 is TGTGCCAGCACGGACCGAGGGAGAACTGAAGCTTTCTTT.

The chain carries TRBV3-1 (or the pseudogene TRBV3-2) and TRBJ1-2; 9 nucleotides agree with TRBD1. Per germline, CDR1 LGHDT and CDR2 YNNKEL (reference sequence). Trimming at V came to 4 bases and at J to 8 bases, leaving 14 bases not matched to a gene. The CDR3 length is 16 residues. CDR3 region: CASSRTGGGVRRGYTF. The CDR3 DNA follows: TGTGCCAGCAGCCGTACAGGGGGCGGCGTCCGGCGGGGCTACACCTTC.

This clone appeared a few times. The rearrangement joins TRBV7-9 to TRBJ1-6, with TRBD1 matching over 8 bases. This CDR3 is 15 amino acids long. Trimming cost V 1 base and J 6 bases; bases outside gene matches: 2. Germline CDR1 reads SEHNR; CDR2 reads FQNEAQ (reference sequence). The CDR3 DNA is TGTGCCAGCAGCTTAGGGGGACAGGCTAATTCACCCCTCCACTTT. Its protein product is CASSLGGQANSPLHF.

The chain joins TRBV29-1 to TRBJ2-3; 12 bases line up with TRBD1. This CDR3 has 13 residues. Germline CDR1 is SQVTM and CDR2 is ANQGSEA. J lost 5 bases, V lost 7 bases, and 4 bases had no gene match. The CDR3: CSAGQGAGDTQYF. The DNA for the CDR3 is TGCAGCGCGGGACAGGGGGCGGGAGATACGCAGTATTTT.

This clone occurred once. The CDR3 reads CAWSDSTGNTYEQYF. In DNA, the CDR3 is TGTGCCTGGAGCGATTCGACAGGGAATACCTACGAGCAGTACTTC. The chain is built from TRBV30 and TRBJ2-7, with 7 bases lining up with TRBD1. The trim removed 3 bases at V and 2 bases at J, leaving 10 bases unmatched. CDR1 and CDR2 from the germline V gene are GTSNPN and SVGIG (reference sequence). CDR3 length equals 15 residues.

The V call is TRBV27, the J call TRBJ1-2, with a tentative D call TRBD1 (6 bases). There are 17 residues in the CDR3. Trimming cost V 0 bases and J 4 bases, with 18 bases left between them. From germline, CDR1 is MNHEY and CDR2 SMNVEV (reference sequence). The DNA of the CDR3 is TGTGCCAGCAGTTTATCGCAGGGGCAGGTCGCGTTCTATGGCTACACCTTC. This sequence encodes CASSLSQGQVAFYGYTF.

CDR3 loop: CASSLVSGVIADTQYF. As DNA, the CDR3 is TGCGCCAGCAGCTTGGTTTCGGGAGTAATCGCAGATACGCAGTATTTT. The chain links TRBV5-1 to TRBJ2-3; a weak D match, TRBD2 (6 bases). Trimming left V 0 bases short and J 4 bases short, with 15 bases between. From germline, CDR1 is SGHRS and CDR2 YFSETQ. The CDR3 consists of 16 residues.

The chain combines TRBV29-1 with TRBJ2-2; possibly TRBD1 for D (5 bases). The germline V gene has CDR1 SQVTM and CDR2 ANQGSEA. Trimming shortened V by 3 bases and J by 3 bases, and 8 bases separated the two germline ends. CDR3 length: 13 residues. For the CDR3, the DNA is TGCAGCGTTGATGGGGCGGACACCGGGGAGCTGTTTTTT. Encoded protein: CSVDGADTGELFF.

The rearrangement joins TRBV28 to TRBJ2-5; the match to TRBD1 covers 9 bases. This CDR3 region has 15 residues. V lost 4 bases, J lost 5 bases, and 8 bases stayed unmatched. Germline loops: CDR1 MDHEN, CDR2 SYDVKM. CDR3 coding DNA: TGTGCCAGCAGTTGGAGAACAGGGGGCGGGGAGACCCAGTACTTC. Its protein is CASSWRTGGGETQYF. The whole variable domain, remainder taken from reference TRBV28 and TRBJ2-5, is DVKVTQSSRYLVKRTGEKVFLECVQDMDHENMFWYRQDPGLGLRLIYFSYDVKMKEKGDIPEGYSVSREKKERFSLILESASTNQTSMYLCASSWRTGGGETQYFGPGTRLLVL.

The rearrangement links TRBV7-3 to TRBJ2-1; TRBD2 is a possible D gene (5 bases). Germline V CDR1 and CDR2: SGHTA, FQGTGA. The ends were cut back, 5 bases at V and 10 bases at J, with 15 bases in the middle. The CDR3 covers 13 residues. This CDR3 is CASSLGVGGEQFF. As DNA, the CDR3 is TGTGCCAGCAGCCTCGGGGTGGGCGGGGAGCAGTTCTTC.